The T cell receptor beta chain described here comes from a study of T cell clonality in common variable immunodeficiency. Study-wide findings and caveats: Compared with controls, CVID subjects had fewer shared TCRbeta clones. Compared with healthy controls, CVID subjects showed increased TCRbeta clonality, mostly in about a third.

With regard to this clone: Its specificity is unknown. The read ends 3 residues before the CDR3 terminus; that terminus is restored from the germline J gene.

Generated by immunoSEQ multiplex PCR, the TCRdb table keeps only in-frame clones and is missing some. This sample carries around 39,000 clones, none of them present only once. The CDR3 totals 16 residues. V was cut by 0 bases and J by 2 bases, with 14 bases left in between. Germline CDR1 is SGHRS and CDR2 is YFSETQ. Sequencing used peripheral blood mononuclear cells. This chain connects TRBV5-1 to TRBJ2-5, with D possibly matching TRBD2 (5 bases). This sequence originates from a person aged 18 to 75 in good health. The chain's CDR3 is CASSLGGLSAQETQYF. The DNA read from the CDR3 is TGCGCCAGCAGCTTGGGAGGGCTTTCGGCTCAAGAGACC.